This TCR beta chain was identified during a study of blood T cell repertoires in COVID-19. In the study overall: The cDNA or gDNA used as material had been derived from T cells, B-cell-depleted T cells, or PBMCs.

The V gene's germline CDR1 is SGHRS and CDR2 YFSETQ. Trimming left V 0 bases short and J 7 bases short, with 11 bases between. The CDR3 consists of 14 residues. TCRdb's copy holds only in-frame clones and misses some; the assay was immunoSEQ multiplex PCR. The table lists roughly 72,000 clones, roughly 91% of them singletons. The TCR comes from a human donor in a cohort sampled during active COVID-19. Material: peripheral blood. The chain couples TRBV5-1 to TRBJ2-1; D gene ambiguous. CDR3 region: CASSLALAGNEQFF. CDR3 nucleotides: TGCGCCAGCAGCTTGGCCTTAGCCGGGAATGAGCAGTTCTTC.